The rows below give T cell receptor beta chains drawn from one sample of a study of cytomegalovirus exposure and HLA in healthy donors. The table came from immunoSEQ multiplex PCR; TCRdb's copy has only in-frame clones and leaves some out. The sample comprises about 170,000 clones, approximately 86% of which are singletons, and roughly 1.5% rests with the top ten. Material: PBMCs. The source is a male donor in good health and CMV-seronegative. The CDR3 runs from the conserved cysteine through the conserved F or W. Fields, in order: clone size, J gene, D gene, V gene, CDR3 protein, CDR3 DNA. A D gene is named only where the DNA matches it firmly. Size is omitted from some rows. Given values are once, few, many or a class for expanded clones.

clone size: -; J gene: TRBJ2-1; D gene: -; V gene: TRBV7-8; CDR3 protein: CASSFAGAYTEQFF; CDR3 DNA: TGTGCCAGCAGCTTTGCGGGTGCGTACACTGAGCAGTTCTTC
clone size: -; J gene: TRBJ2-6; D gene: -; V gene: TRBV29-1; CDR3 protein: CSVLLRPGANVLTF; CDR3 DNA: TGCAGCGTATTACTACGTCCTGGGGCCAACGTCCTGACTTTC
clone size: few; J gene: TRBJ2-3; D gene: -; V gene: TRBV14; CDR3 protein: CASSNRGTDTQYF; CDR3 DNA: TGTGCCAGCAGCAACCGGGGCACAGATACGCAGTATTTT
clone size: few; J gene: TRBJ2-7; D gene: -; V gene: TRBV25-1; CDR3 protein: CASSEFGTIYEQYF; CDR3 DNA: TGTGCCAGCAGTGAATTTGGGACAATCTACGAGCAGTACTTC
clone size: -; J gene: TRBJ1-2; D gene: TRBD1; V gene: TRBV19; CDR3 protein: CASRPDRRENYGYTF; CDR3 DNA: TGTGCCAGTAGACCGGACAGGAGAGAGAACTATGGCTACACCTTC
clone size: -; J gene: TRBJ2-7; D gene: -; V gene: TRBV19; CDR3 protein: CASSIGLRGYEQYF; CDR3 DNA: TGTGCCAGTAGCATTGGTCTCCGGGGTTACGAGCAGTACTTC
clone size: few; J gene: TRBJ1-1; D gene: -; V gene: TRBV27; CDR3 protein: CASSLPGGTEAFF; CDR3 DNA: TGTGCCAGCAGTTTACCGGGGGGGACTGAAGCTTTCTTT
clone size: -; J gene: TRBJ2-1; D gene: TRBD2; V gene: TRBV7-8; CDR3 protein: CASSLTSQRGAQFF; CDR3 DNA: TGTGCCAGCAGCTTAACCTCCCAGCGGGGGGCTCAGTTCTTC
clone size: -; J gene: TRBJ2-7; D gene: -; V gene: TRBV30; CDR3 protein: CAWTSHGQGQYF; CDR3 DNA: TGTGCCTGGACCAGCCACGGGCAGGGACAGTACTTC
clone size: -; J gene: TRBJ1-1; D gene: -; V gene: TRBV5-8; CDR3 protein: CASSLAITPTMVAEAFF; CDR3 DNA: TGTGCCAGCAGCTTGGCCATCACACCAACTATGGTCGCTGAAGCTTTCTTT
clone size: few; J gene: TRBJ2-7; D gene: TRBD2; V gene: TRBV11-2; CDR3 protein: CASSSIAGGPHEQYF; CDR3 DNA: TGTGCCAGCAGCTCGATAGCGGGAGGGCCACACGAGCAGTACTTC
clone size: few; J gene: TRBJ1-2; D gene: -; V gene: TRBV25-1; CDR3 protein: CASSDKNRDGYTF; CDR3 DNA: TGTGCCAGCAGTGATAAAAACAGGGATGGCTACACCTTC
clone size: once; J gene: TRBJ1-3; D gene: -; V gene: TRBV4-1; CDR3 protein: CASSQVVPMGRTGNTIYF; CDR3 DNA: TGCGCCAGCAGCCAAGTCGTCCCCATGGGGAGGACTGGAAACACCATATATTTT
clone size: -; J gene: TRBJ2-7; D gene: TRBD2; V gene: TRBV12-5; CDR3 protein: CASGPGLAGAHEQYF; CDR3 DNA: TGTGCTAGTGGTCCTGGACTAGCGGGGGCCCACGAGCAGTACTTC
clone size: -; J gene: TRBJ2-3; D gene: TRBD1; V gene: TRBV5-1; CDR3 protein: CASSGGDRVGNTQYF; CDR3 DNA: TGCGCCAGCAGCGGTGGGGACAGGGTAGGAAATACGCAGTATTTT
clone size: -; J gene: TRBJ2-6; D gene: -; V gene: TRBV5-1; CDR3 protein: CASSLGPGDTFSGANVLTF; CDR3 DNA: TGCGCCAGCAGCTTGGGCCCAGGGGATACTTTCTCTGGGGCCAACGTCCTGACTTTC
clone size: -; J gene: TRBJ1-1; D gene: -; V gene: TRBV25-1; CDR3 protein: CASSESGGVIKAFF; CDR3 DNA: TGTGCCAGCAGTGAATCTGGAGGAGTCATAAAAGCTTTCTTT